These 29 T cell receptor beta chains were all obtained from the same sample, sequenced in a study of T cells in Graves' hyperthyroidism and ophthalmopathy. From RNA transcripts, TCR beta CDR3 regions were amplified. The primer set for the first-round RT-PCR of the TCR CDR3 was HTBI. TCRdb processed the multiplex PCR reads anew with MiXCR; each CDR3 protein has one entry. This sample has about 570,000 distinct CDR3 sequences, with approximately 14% found just once. The material sequenced was blood. These receptors were collected from a middle-aged woman with Graves' hyperthyroidism.

This clonotype has at least ten counts. V is TRBV10-3 and J is TRBJ2-7, with 9 bases matching TRBD2. Germline trimming cut 7 bases from V and 6 bases from J; bases unmatched to any gene: 7. The CDR3 runs 13 residues. Per germline, CDR1 ENHRY and CDR2 SYGVKD. CDR3 loop: CAIKELAGAEQYF. CDR3 DNA sequence: TGTGCCATCAAGGAACTAGCGGGTGCCGAGCAGTACTTC.

This clonotype has ten or more counts. V gene TRBV24-1 combines with J gene TRBJ1-1; possible D gene TRBD1, 5 bases. The CDR3 consists of 13 residues. With 7 bases removed from V and 3 bases from J, the gap between germline ends came to 11 bases. Germline CDR1 KGHDR, CDR2 SFDVKD. The CDR3 loop reads CATRGDRDTEAFF. The CDR3 DNA reads TGTGCCACCAGGGGAGACAGAGACACTGAAGCTTTCTTT.

This clonotype was recorded many times. The chain joins TRBV6-2 or TRBV6-3 to TRBJ2-1, with TRBD2 matching 9 bases. From germline, CDR1 is MNHEY and CDR2 SVGEGT. The CDR3 contains 19 residues. The junction had 14 bases not matched to a gene; V was cut back by 2 bases and J by 3 bases. This CDR3 reads CASSYQSGGLLRFYNEQFF. In nucleotides, the CDR3 is TGTGCCAGCAGTTACCAAAGCGGGGGGCTATTGCGCTTCTACAATGAGCAGTTCTTC.

V gene TRBV19 combines with J gene TRBJ1-1; D call uncertain. V was shortened by 5 bases and J by 3 bases, with 10 bases between the two germline ends. This CDR3 region has 13 residues. Germline V lookup: CDR1 LNHDA, CDR2 SQIVND (reference sequence). CDR3 protein: CASSWVTDTEAFF. DNA for the CDR3: TGTGCCAGTAGTTGGGTTACGGACACTGAAGCTTTCTTT. Together with reference TRBV19 and TRBJ1-1, the CDR3 gives the full variable domain: DGGITQSPKYLFRKEGQNVTLSCEQNLNHDAMYWYRQDPGQGLRLIYYSQIVNDFQKGDIAEGYSVSREKKESFPLTVTSAQKNPTAFYLCASSWVTDTEAFFGQGTRLTVV.

This clonotype has a handful of counts. The chain has TRBV14 and TRBJ2-3; unclear D gene. Per germline, CDR1 SGHDN and CDR2 FVKESK. Trimming removed 5 bases at V and 2 bases at J, with 8 bases between. The CDR3 contains 13 residues. This chain's CDR3 is CASSVYDTDTQYF. Written as DNA, the CDR3 is TGTGCCAGCAGCGTGTATGACACAGATACGCAGTATTTT.

CDR3 region: CSARDLARGLETQYF. CDR3 in DNA: TGCAGTGCTAGAGACCTCGCTAGGGGGTTAGAGACCCAGTACTTC. The chain combines TRBV20-1 with TRBJ2-5, with D possibly matching TRBD1 (6 bases). Trimming stripped 0 bases from V and 4 bases from J, with 15 bases between. Per the germline V gene, CDR1 is DFQATT and CDR2 is SNEGSKA (reference sequence). The CDR3 length is 15 residues.

This clonotype was recorded many times. The chain couples TRBV20-1 to TRBJ2-3; D is perhaps TRBD1 (6 bases). The germline gives CDR1 DFQATT, CDR2 SNEGSKA (reference sequence). The CDR3 spans 14 residues. With 4 bases removed from V and 6 bases from J, the gap between germline ends came to 17 bases. The CDR3 nucleotides are TGCAGTGCTACAGGGGAGATACCCCAGGATACGCAGTATTTT. As protein: CSATGEIPQDTQYF.

This clonotype has a count of ten or more. V usage is TRBV3-1 and J usage is TRBJ2-7; 8 bases align to TRBD1. J gave up 3 bases and V 4 bases, and 5 bases lay outside the gene matches. This CDR3 contains 14 residues. Germline CDR1 and CDR2: LGHDT and YNNKEL (reference sequence). CDR3 bases: TGTGCCAGCAGCCTCCACGGACAGGGCTACGAGCAGTACTTC. It specifies CASSLHGQGYEQYF.

As regards this clonotype: A much larger clone is a single base away; this may be a read error. The rearrangement joins TRBV6-1 to TRBJ2-1; 10 bases are shared with TRBD2. The germline gives CDR1 MNHNS, CDR2 SASEGT. CDR3 length equals 18 residues. The CDR3: CASSDFQTAGGRYNERFF. CDR3 nucleotides: TGTGCCAGCAGTGATTTTCAGACAGCGGGAGGGCGCTACAATGAGCGGTTCTTC.

The table lists this clonotype with many counts. V is TRBV15 and J is TRBJ2-7; unclear D gene. Trimming cost V 0 bases and J 1 base, with 1 base left between them. The CDR3 spans 12 residues. Germline values: CDR1 LNHNV, CDR2 YYDKDF (reference sequence). The chain's CDR3 is CATSRDSYEQYF. The CDR3 coding sequence is TGTGCCACCAGCAGAGATTCCTACGAGCAGTACTTC.

This clonotype was seen at least ten times. V and J are TRBV12-3 or TRBV12-4 and TRBJ1-5; 7 bases align to TRBD1. The CDR3 is 15 residues long. V lost 3 bases and J lost 4; bases outside the gene matches: 6. DNA of the CDR3: TGTGCCAGCAGTTTTTGGACAGGAATTAATCAGCCCCAGCATTTT. Amino acid sequence: CASSFWTGINQPQHF.

This clonotype has a handful of counts. Written as DNA, the CDR3 is TGTGCCACAGGACAGAAGAACACCGGGGAGCTGTTTTTT. It translates to CATGQKNTGELFF. The chain joins TRBV6-1 to TRBJ2-2, with D possibly matching TRBD1 (6 bases). The CDR3 length is 13 residues. The V gene lost 10 bases and the J gene lost 1 base, with 10 bases spanning the gap. Germline V gene data show CDR1 as MNHNS and CDR2 as SASEGT.

About this clonotype: As the CDR3 is not closed by the conserved phenylalanine or tryptophan, this likely results from a read error. V and J are TRBV6-1 and TRBJ1-1, with D perhaps matching TRBD1 (5 bases). The germline gives CDR1 MNHNS, CDR2 SASEGT. The CDR3 totals 15 residues. The ends were cut back, 1 base at V and 3 bases at J, with 12 bases in the middle. The CDR3 sequence: CASSEVWGSHTEAFL. CDR3 in DNA: TGTGCCAGCAGTGAAGTATGGGGGTCGCACACTGAAGCTTTCCTT.

A note on this clonotype: Likely a read error: the CDR3 ends without its conserved phenylalanine or tryptophan. The V and J genes are TRBV5-1 and TRBJ2-3; D not resolved. The V gene lost 0 bases and the J gene lost 2 bases, with 7 bases spanning the gap. This CDR3 is built from 14 residues. Germline V CDR1 and CDR2: SGHRS, YFSETQ. The CDR3 region is CASSLEGFTDTQYL. The CDR3 bases are TGCGCCAGCAGCTTGGAAGGATTCACAGATACGCAGTATCTT.

This clonotype was seen repeatedly, ten times or more. CDR3 loop: CSARELADSYEQYF. The CDR3 nucleotides are TGCAGTGCTAGAGAACTAGCGGATTCCTACGAGCAGTACTTC. V is TRBV20-1 and J is TRBJ2-7, with 8 positions matching TRBD2. The germline CDR1 and CDR2 sequences are DFQATT and SNEGSKA (reference sequence). With V trimmed by 0 bases and J by 1 base, 2 bases remained unmatched. The CDR3 has 14 amino acids.

This clonotype was detected ten times or more. This chain connects TRBV18 to TRBJ1-1, with D maybe TRBD1 (6 bases). The CDR3 runs 14 residues. The germline V gene has CDR1 KGHSH and CDR2 LQKENI. Trimming shortened V by 6 bases and J by 8 bases, and 19 bases separated the two germline ends. CDR3 in amino acids: CASSNTRTATEAFF. DNA for the CDR3: TGTGCCAGCTCGAACACCCGGACAGCCACAGAAGCTTTCTTT.

The chain has TRBV20-1 and TRBJ2-1; TRBD2 aligns across 8 bases. Germline CDR1 and CDR2: DFQATT and SNEGSKA (reference sequence). This CDR3 spans 15 amino acids. The ends lost 5 bases at V and 4 bases at J; junction bases unmatched: 10. The chain's CDR3 is CSADYPSGQYNEQFF. The DNA for the CDR3 is TGCAGTGCTGATTACCCTAGCGGGCAGTACAATGAGCAGTTCTTC.

V is TRBV5-6 and J is TRBJ2-5, with no clear D. The CDR3 runs 14 residues. V lost 1 base, J lost 1 base, and 8 bases lay in between. CDR1 and CDR2 (germline): SGHDT, YYEEEE. The CDR3 sequence: CASSLFAIQETQYF. DNA for the CDR3: TGTGCCAGCAGCTTGTTCGCCATCCAAGAGACCCAGTACTTC.

This clonotype was detected many times. This chain connects TRBV12-3 or TRBV12-4 to TRBJ2-5, with 7 bases identical to TRBD1. The V gene end was trimmed by 2 bases and the J gene end by 1 base; junction bases not matched to a gene: 7. This CDR3 has 16 residues. The CDR3 here is CASSLTPRDSQETQYF. The DNA for the CDR3 is TGTGCCAGCAGTTTAACTCCGAGGGACAGCCAAGAGACCCAGTACTTC.

The V call is TRBV20-1, the J call TRBJ2-1; TRBD2 aligns across 15 bases. The CDR3 has 14 amino acids. Germline loops: CDR1 DFQATT, CDR2 SNEGSKA (reference sequence). V gave up 6 bases and J gave up 4 bases; unmatched junction bases: 1. The CDR3 protein is CSAGLAGGYNEQFF. As DNA, the CDR3 is TGCAGTGCCGGACTAGCGGGGGGGTACAATGAGCAGTTCTTC.

The gene calls are TRBV5-1 and TRBJ1-3; D not resolved. The length of the CDR3 is 16 residues. Between the trimmed V and J ends, which lost 1 base and 2 bases, there was a span of 13 bases. CDR1 and CDR2 (germline): SGHRS, YFSETQ. In DNA form, the CDR3 reads TGCGCCAGCAGCTTGTCAGTTTTAGGGACTGGAAACACCATATATTTT. Translated: CASSLSVLGTGNTIYF.

This chain uses TRBV5-1 with TRBJ1-2; D uncertain. V was clipped by 2 bases and J by 1 base, with 15 bases between them. Germline lookup yields CDR1 SGHRS and CDR2 YFSETQ. The CDR3 runs to 16 residues. In nucleotides, the CDR3 is TGCGCCAGCAGCTTACCGTCTGCGACGATTAACTATGGCTACACCTTC. It encodes CASSLPSATINYGYTF.

In its sample, this clonotype was seen many times. V and J are TRBV13 and TRBJ2-2; D tentatively reads TRBD1 or TRBD2 (5 bases each). Trimming removed 7 bases from V and 6 bases from J, with 18 bases in between. From germline, CDR1 is PRHDT and CDR2 FYEKMQ (reference sequence). The CDR3 runs to 15 residues. As DNA, the CDR3 is TGTGCCAGCATTCGGGGCAGGGAGATGTCCGGGGAGCTGTTTTTT. Protein: CASIRGREMSGELFF.

The V and J genes are TRBV5-1 and TRBJ1-4; D is uncertain. V was cut by 1 base and J by 0 bases, with 10 bases left in between. From germline, CDR1 is SGHRS and CDR2 YFSETQ. The CDR3 loop spans 16 amino acids. CDR3 amino acids: CASSLMPGATNEKLFF. The CDR3 DNA follows: TGCGCCAGCAGCTTGATGCCGGGAGCAACTAATGAAAAACTGTTTTTT.

The rearrangement uses TRBV29-1 and TRBJ2-7, with a tentative D call TRBD2 (6 bases). This CDR3 comprises 10 residues. The germline CDR1 and CDR2 sequences are SQVTM and ANQGSEA. Trimming took 4 bases from V and 7 from J, leaving 8 bases between them. The CDR3 loop reads CSVGGVEQYF. CDR3 bases: TGCAGCGTTGGGGGGGTTGAGCAGTACTTC.

This clonotype was observed a handful of times. This chain connects TRBV2 to TRBJ2-7, with 11 bases that match TRBD1. The CDR3 contains 14 residues. The V segment lost 6 bases and the J segment 5 bases; nucleotides outside the gene matches: 6. Germline V gene data show CDR1 as SNHLY and CDR2 as FYNNEI. The CDR3 DNA reads as TGTGCCAGCAGGAGGACAGGGGGCGCGGACGAGCAGTACTTC. Amino acids: CASRRTGGADEQYF.

This clonotype was detected ten times or more. V and J are TRBV4-1 and TRBJ1-5; maybe TRBD1 (6 bases). Germline CDR1 is MGHRA and CDR2 is YSYEKL. The ends were cut back, 4 bases at V and 0 bases at J, with 10 bases in the middle. This CDR3 spans 15 amino acids. CDR3 bases: TGCGCCAGCAGCCTTCAGGACAGTAGCAATCAGCCCCAGCATTTT. It yields the protein CASSLQDSSNQPQHF.

This chain connects TRBV12-3 or TRBV12-4 to TRBJ2-1; possibly TRBD1 or TRBD2 for D (5 bases each). This CDR3 contains 14 residues. The V gene lost 3 bases and the J gene lost 5 bases, with 11 bases spanning the gap. The CDR3 bases are TGTGCCAGCAGTTTCTCCGTGGGGGACAATGAGCAGTTCTTC. The encoded protein is CASSFSVGDNEQFF.

This clonotype was detected a few times. The chain is built from TRBV5-1 and TRBJ1-2, with D uncertain. The CDR3 sequence is 12 residues long. Germline loops: CDR1 SGHRS, CDR2 YFSETQ. Between the trimmed V and J ends, which lost 0 bases and 4 bases, there was a span of 4 bases. CDR3 bases: TGCGCCAGCAGCTTGGAACCCTATGGCTACACCTTC. Its protein product is CASSLEPYGYTF.